One and the same sample provided the 30 T cell receptor beta chains below, sequenced in a study of CD8+CD57+ T cells in acquired aplastic anemia. Previously, flow cytometry had revealed CD8+CD57+ cell expansion in the patients chosen for sequencing. Profiles of TCR beta VDJ and CDR3 were generated from a genomic DNA template. TCRdb re-called the reads through MiXCR, storing one row per CDR3 protein. Among 150,000 to 180,000 distinct CDR3 sequences listed, 52% were seen once. The sequencing sample was made of sorted CD4+, CD8+, or CD8+CD57+ T cells (not recorded which) from PBMCs. The receptor set was obtained from a human donor with aplastic anemia.

The chain uses TRBV9 and TRBJ2-5; TRBD2 is a possible D gene (6 bases). Germline lookup yields CDR1 SGDLS and CDR2 YYNGEE. Deletions cut 4 bases from V and 2 bases from J, with 15 bases between. The CDR3 spans 15 residues. The chain's CDR3 is CASSPAAGRQETQYF. The CDR3 nucleotides are TGTGCCAGCAGCCCCGCCGCGGGGCGGCAAGAGACCCAGTACTTC.

In its sample, this clonotype was seen many times. The chain couples TRBV3-1 to TRBJ2-5, with D perhaps TRBD1 or TRBD2 (5 bases each). The V and J ends lost 1 base and 5 bases respectively, with 17 bases between them. The germline CDR1 and CDR2 sequences are LGHDT and YNNKEL (reference sequence). The CDR3 extends over 16 amino acids. The DNA for the CDR3 is TGTGCCAGCAGCCAAGGTGGGACCGTTAACGGGGAGACCCAGTACTTC. It specifies CASSQGGTVNGETQYF.

The J gene is TRBJ1-3, the V gene TRBV20-1; unclear D gene. CDR3 size: 16 residues. Germline V gives CDR1 DFQATT, CDR2 SNEGSKA (reference sequence). V dropped 0 bases and J dropped 0 bases, with 12 bases sitting between them. The CDR3 reads CSARELRISSGNTIYF. The CDR3 DNA reads TGCAGTGCTAGAGAACTCCGGATCAGCTCTGGAAACACCATATATTTT.

This clonotype was found many times. The chain has TRBV4-1 and TRBJ2-7, with D perhaps TRBD1 (5 bases). The CDR3 consists of 13 residues. V was pared by 5 bases and J by 5 bases, with 13 bases between. Germline loops: CDR1 MGHRA, CDR2 YSYEKL. The CDR3 sequence: CASSDSEIDEQYF. CDR3 nucleotide sequence: TGCGCCAGCAGCGACAGTGAGATCGACGAGCAGTACTTC.

The CDR3 sequence is CASSLGREGQETQYF. The DNA of the CDR3 is TGTGCCAGCAGCTTAGGGCGGGAGGGCCAAGAGACCCAGTACTTC. The chain joins TRBV7-9 to TRBJ2-5, with 9 nucleotides matching TRBD2. Germline V gene data show CDR1 as SEHNR and CDR2 as FQNEAQ (reference sequence). This CDR3 is 15 amino acids long. The V gene end was trimmed by 1 base and the J gene end by 1 base; junction bases not matched to a gene: 1.

This sequence joins TRBV19 and TRBJ1-2; 11 bases match TRBD1. The J segment lost 3 bases and the V segment lost 8 bases, leaving 5 bases of the junction unmatched. CDR3 length: 14 residues. Germline lookup yields CDR1 LNHDA and CDR2 SQIVND (reference sequence). CDR3 DNA sequence: TGTGCCAGTTCACTGGACAGGGGGCACTATGGCTACACCTTC. It yields the protein CASSLDRGHYGYTF.

CDR3 protein: CASSGDGAGNTEAFF. CDR3 nucleotides: TGTGCCAGCAGTGGCGATGGGGCGGGGAACACTGAAGCTTTCTTT. The chain links TRBV2 to TRBJ1-1; weak D call: TRBD1 (5 bases). The V end was cut by 4 bases, the J end by 1 base, with 13 bases between. There are 15 residues in the CDR3. Germline CDR1 reads SNHLY; CDR2 reads FYNNEI.

The CDR3 nucleotides read TGCAGTGCTAGAGAGGGACAGCATAGCAATCAGCCCCAGCATTTT. Its translation is CSAREGQHSNQPQHF. This rearrangement joins TRBV20-1 to TRBJ1-5; 7 positions agree with TRBD1. The CDR3 is 15 residues long. Germline loops: CDR1 DFQATT, CDR2 SNEGSKA (reference sequence). V lost 0 bases to trimming and J lost 0 bases; unmatched junction nucleotides: 2.

This clonotype appeared a few times. The V gene is TRBV12-3 or TRBV12-4, the J gene TRBJ2-2, with D perhaps TRBD1 (6 bases). Trimming shortened V by 6 bases and J by 2 bases, and 25 bases separated the two germline ends. This CDR3 spans 19 amino acids. The CDR3 sequence: CASSPSGSHRELNTGELFF. DNA for the CDR3: TGTGCCAGCAGCCCCTCCGGATCACACAGGGAGCTAAACACCGGGGAGCTGTTTTTT.

This clonotype has a count of ten or more. The chain links TRBV6-5 to TRBJ2-3; D gene uncertain. V was pared by 6 bases and J by 2 bases, with 3 bases between. Germline V lookup: CDR1 MNHEY, CDR2 SVGAGI. CDR3 length: 11 residues. The CDR3: CASRDTDTQYF. The CDR3 DNA follows: TGTGCCAGCAGGGACACAGATACGCAGTATTTT.

The chain uses TRBV15 and TRBJ2-1, with D perhaps matching TRBD2 (6 bases). Germline V gene data show CDR1 as LNHNV and CDR2 as YYDKDF (reference sequence). The CDR3 is 16 residues long. With 0 bases removed from V and 5 bases from J, the gap between germline ends came to 14 bases. The CDR3 sequence: CATSRERLAPDNEQFF. Written as DNA, the CDR3 is TGTGCCACCAGCAGAGAGAGGCTAGCGCCCGACAATGAGCAGTTCTTC.

By its share, this clonotype is medium-sized. The chain employs TRBV20-1 and TRBJ1-5, with TRBD1 matching 7 bases. This CDR3 contains 13 residues. The ends lost 3 bases at V and 5 bases at J; junction bases unmatched: 4. Germline V CDR1 and CDR2: DFQATT, SNEGSKA (reference sequence). The chain's CDR3 is CSARQGGDQPQHF. In DNA, the CDR3 is TGCAGTGCTAGGCAAGGGGGCGATCAGCCCCAGCATTTT.

The rearrangement links TRBV29-1 to TRBJ1-2; 11 bases agree with TRBD1. Germline V gives CDR1 SQVTM, CDR2 ANQGSEA. The length of the CDR3 is 14 residues. Trimming at V came to 8 bases and at J to 7 bases, leaving 12 bases not matched to a gene. The CDR3 bases are TGCAGCTCCCTGGGAGGACAGGGGGCAGTTGGCTACACCTTC. Residues: CSSLGGQGAVGYTF.

The rearrangement uses TRBV4-1 and TRBJ1-2; the D gene is possibly TRBD1 (6 bases). The length of the CDR3 is 14 residues. Germline V gene sequence: CDR1 MGHRA, CDR2 YSYEKL. The V end was cut by 0 bases, the J end by 7 bases, with 12 bases between. CDR3 in DNA: TGCGCCAGCAGCCAAGATCGGGGGGGCACTGGCTACACCTTC. Translation: CASSQDRGGTGYTF.

With respect to this clonotype: A read error is possible here, since a much larger clone lies one base away. V and J are TRBV20-1 and TRBJ2-7; D is unclear. Trimming removed 0 bases at V and 5 bases at J, with 11 bases between. CDR1 is DFQATT and CDR2 is SNEGSKA in the germline V gene (reference sequence). The CDR3 covers 13 residues. The CDR3 reads CSARDGRIHEQYF. Written as DNA, the CDR3 is TGCAGTGCTAGAGATGGCAGGATCCACGAGCAGTACTTC.

The chain carries TRBV2 and TRBJ2-2, with 11 bases fitting TRBD1. This CDR3 contains 13 residues. Germline CDR1 reads SNHLY; CDR2 reads FYNNEI. Losses at the gene ends were 10 bases for V and 7 bases for J; bases not matched to a gene: 5. The CDR3 DNA follows: TGTGCCACCGGGACAGGGGGGATCGGGGAGCTGTTTTTT. This sequence encodes CATGTGGIGELFF.

This clonotype has ten or more counts. The gene calls are TRBV9 and TRBJ2-3; 7 bases line up with TRBD1. J was trimmed by 0 bases and V by 3 bases; bases with no gene match: 4. The CDR3 spans 15 residues. Germline V gene sequence: CDR1 SGDLS, CDR2 YYNGEE. The CDR3 DNA sequence: TGTGCCAGCAGCGAACGGGACAGTAGCACAGATACGCAGTATTTT. This sequence encodes CASSERDSSTDTQYF.

The V call is TRBV7-6, the J call TRBJ1-6, with D unresolved. Germline V gene sequence: CDR1 SGHVS, CDR2 FNYEAQ. The CDR3 is made up of 12 amino acids. Trimming pared 5 bases from V and 9 bases from J, leaving 8 bases between. The CDR3 sequence is CASSVGSSPLHF. Written as DNA, the CDR3 is TGTGCCAGCAGCGTAGGAAGTTCACCCCTCCACTTT.

CDR3 residues: CASSWREGYEQYF. The CDR3 DNA is TGTGCCAGCAGCTGGCGGGAGGGCTACGAGCAGTACTTC. The chain joins TRBV7-2 to TRBJ2-7; TRBD2 matches at 9 bases. V lost 4 bases to trimming and J lost 3 bases; unmatched junction nucleotides: 1. Germline V CDR1 and CDR2: SGHTA, FQGNSA. The CDR3 is made up of 13 amino acids.

The chain carries TRBV19 and TRBJ2-7; TRBD2 is a possible D gene (6 bases). Germline-derived CDR1 and CDR2 are LNHDA and SQIVND (reference sequence). The CDR3 loop spans 15 amino acids. V gave up 5 bases and J gave up 2 bases, with 16 bases separating them. The CDR3: CASSETRGLAYEQYF. The DNA of the CDR3 is TGTGCCAGTAGTGAGACGCGGGGCCTGGCCTACGAGCAGTACTTC.

Ten or more counts support this clonotype. The chain has TRBV12-3 or TRBV12-4 and TRBJ2-7; 8 nucleotides line up with TRBD2. J was trimmed by 2 bases and V by 6 bases; bases with no gene match: 6. The CDR3 extends over 14 amino acids. The CDR3 bases are TGTGCCAGCAGCCCGGGACTAGGGACCTACGAGCAGTACTTC. It is translated as CASSPGLGTYEQYF.

The V call is TRBV4-3, the J call TRBJ2-7, with D perhaps TRBD2 (5 bases). CDR3 length: 16 amino acids. The germline gives CDR1 LGHNA, CDR2 YSLEER. The V gene lost 4 bases and the J gene lost 3 bases, with 19 bases spanning the gap. The CDR3 DNA sequence: TGCGCCAGCAGCCGAGATGAGCCCAGCGGAATCTACGAGCAGTACTTC. It codes for CASSRDEPSGIYEQYF.

The genes are TRBV29-1 and TRBJ1-2; no firm D call. This CDR3 has 10 residues. Germline CDR1 SQVTM, CDR2 ANQGSEA. Trimming cost V 6 bases and J 2 bases, with 4 bases left between them. The CDR3 sequence: CSVGNYGYTF. CDR3 nucleotides: TGCAGCGTCGGAAACTATGGCTACACCTTC.

The chain carries TRBV10-3 and TRBJ1-1; D uncertain. Germline values: CDR1 ENHRY, CDR2 SYGVKD. CDR3 length: 14 residues. The V end lost 7 bases, the J end lost 5 bases, and 17 bases lay between the germline ends. The CDR3 bases are TGTGCCATCACCGGGTCGGCACGGGAGACTGAAGCTTTCTTT. Translating it yields CAITGSARETEAFF.

This clonotype was recorded at least ten times. This chain uses TRBV19 with TRBJ2-1; 8 bases are shared with TRBD2. CDR1 is LNHDA and CDR2 is SQIVND in the germline V gene (reference sequence). Losses at the gene ends were 4 bases for V and 3 bases for J; bases not matched to a gene: 2. This CDR3 has 14 residues. CDR3 nucleotides: TGTGCCAGTAGTAGCGGGGGGCTCTACAATGAGCAGTTCTTC. This encodes CASSSGGLYNEQFF.

This chain links TRBV13 with TRBJ2-1; the D is unclear. The CDR3 is 14 residues long. CDR1 is PRHDT and CDR2 is FYEKMQ in the germline V gene (reference sequence). V was pared by 2 bases and J by 6 bases, with 11 bases between. The CDR3 DNA reads TGTGCCAGCAGCTTAAGGGAAGGGTTCAATGAGCAGTTCTTC. It codes for CASSLREGFNEQFF.

This chain links TRBV2 with TRBJ2-7; 9 bases fit TRBD1. V gave up 7 bases and J gave up 3 bases; unmatched junction bases: 19. Germline V gives CDR1 SNHLY, CDR2 FYNNEI. The CDR3 has 18 amino acids. The CDR3 DNA follows: TGTGCCAGCACTCTGAGTTTAGTCCGGGACAGGGTCAACTACGAGCAGTACTTC. Protein product: CASTLSLVRDRVNYEQYF.

CDR3 sequence reads: CASSIASQVHGYTF. CDR3 DNA: TGTGCCAGTAGTATAGCTTCACAGGTGCATGGCTACACCTTC. The V gene is TRBV19, the J gene TRBJ1-2; D perhaps matches TRBD1 (5 bases). The CDR3 is 14 residues long. Germline-derived CDR1 and CDR2 are LNHDA and SQIVND (reference sequence). V lost 1 base to trimming and J lost 6 bases, with 12 bases between them.

The gene calls are TRBV7-2 and TRBJ2-7; D is possibly TRBD2 (5 bases). Trimming pared 7 bases from V and 6 bases from J, leaving 16 bases between. The germline gives CDR1 SGHTA, CDR2 FQGNSA. There are 13 residues in the CDR3. The chain's CDR3 is CASTLRRGSEQYF. Here the CDR3 DNA reads TGTGCCAGCACCTTGCGGCGAGGGAGCGAGCAGTACTTC.

This clonotype was recorded many times. V and J are TRBV12-3 or TRBV12-4 and TRBJ1-1; tentatively, D is TRBD1 (6 bases). V was clipped by 4 bases and J by 5 bases, with 8 bases between them. This CDR3 spans 12 amino acids. CDR3 residues: CASSSGATEAFF. The CDR3 region has the DNA TGTGCCAGCAGTTCAGGGGCTACTGAAGCTTTCTTT.